This T cell receptor beta chain was recorded in a study of T cells in women clearing cervical HPV infection. The ends lost 2 bases at V and 2 bases at J; junction bases unmatched: 8. The germline gives CDR1 SSHAT, CDR2 FNYEAQ (reference sequence). This CDR3 has 16 amino acids. The table came from immunoSEQ multiplex PCR; TCRdb's copy has only in-frame clones and leaves some out. The data show some 30,000 clones, and the top ten clones hold more than 7%. Concerning this clone itself: The CDR3 is cut off 3 residues early in the read; its end comes from the germline J gene.

Prevalent HPV16 infections were excluded; only incident single HPV16 infections included. HPV was found by MY09/MY11 PCR and dot-blot genotyping. The genes are TRBV7-7 and TRBJ2-5; 7 nucleotides align to TRBD2. The sample taken for sequencing was blood buffy coat. The sequence was collected from a woman aged 18 to 69 with a cervical HPV16 infection that either progressed to CIN3+ or cleared (not recorded which). The CDR3 DNA, read in part, is TGTGCCAGCAGCTTATCGGCTAGCGGAGCACAAGAGACC. Residues: CASSLSASGAQET. The full CDR3 reads CASSLSASGAQETQYF.